These 17 T cell receptor beta chains came from one sample sequenced in a study of radiation and T cells in renal cell carcinoma. Repertoires were generated with immunoSEQ multiplex PCR, while TCRdb's copy carries only in-frame clones and drops some. The table includes 100,000 to 150,000 clones, around 82% detected once. The time point denotes: blood 2 weeks post-SBRT. Regarding treatment: 15 Gy SBRT to primary tumor, nephrectomy 4 weeks later. The source material was blood, sampled from a patient whose treatment included radiotherapy and nephrectomy. The receptors were gathered from a man aged 45-65 years with renal cell carcinoma.

This rearrangement joins TRBV27 to TRBJ1-1, with 11 positions matching TRBD1. CDR1 and CDR2 (germline): MNHEY, SMNVEV (reference sequence). V was pared by 3 bases and J by 4 bases, with 7 bases of the junction left unmatched. The CDR3 is 16 amino acids. CDR3: CASSLAGQGAVTEAFF. Here the CDR3 DNA reads TGTGCCAGCAGTTTGGCCGGACAGGGGGCGGTCACTGAAGCTTTCTTT.

V usage is TRBV5-4 and J usage is TRBJ1-2; perhaps TRBD1 as D (5 bases). Germline V gives CDR1 SGHNT, CDR2 YYREEE (reference sequence). Trimming left V 0 bases short and J 7 bases short, with 13 bases between. The CDR3 spans 14 residues. The CDR3 loop reads CASSLDGGRGGYTF. The CDR3 DNA sequence: TGTGCCAGCAGCTTGGACGGCGGTAGGGGTGGCTACACCTTC.

In DNA, the CDR3 is TGTGCCAGTAGTATAGGAGACACTAACGGCTACACCTTC. Its protein product is CASSIGDTNGYTF. The V gene is TRBV19, the J gene TRBJ1-2, with no clear D. The CDR3 has 13 amino acids. Germline CDR1 LNHDA, CDR2 SQIVND (reference sequence). V gave up 1 base and J gave up 8 bases, with 11 bases separating them.

V is TRBV18 and J is TRBJ2-1; D remains ambiguous. V shed 3 bases and J shed 0 bases, with 9 bases lying between them. The V gene's germline CDR1 is KGHSH and CDR2 LQKENI. The CDR3 sequence is 15 residues long. The CDR3 DNA is TGTGCCAGCTCACCGCGAGGAAGCTCCTACAATGAGCAGTTCTTC. It translates to CASSPRGSSYNEQFF.

The chain carries TRBV7-9 and TRBJ1-3, with D possibly being TRBD1 (6 bases). The CDR3 loop spans 13 amino acids. Deletions cut 4 bases from V and 5 bases from J, with 9 bases between. Germline loops: CDR1 SEHNR, CDR2 FQNEAQ (reference sequence). CDR3 in DNA: TGTGCCAGCAGCTCGACAGGAAGAAACACCATATATTTT. This sequence encodes CASSSTGRNTIYF.

The chain is built from TRBV5-8 and TRBJ2-7; tentative D call: TRBD1 (6 bases). Germline CDR1 SGHTS, CDR2 YDEGEE. The CDR3 runs 14 residues. The V gene lost 1 base and the J gene lost 3 bases, with 11 bases spanning the gap. The CDR3 loop reads CASSLLTGYYEQYF. CDR3 sequence (DNA): TGTGCCAGCAGCTTGCTGACAGGTTACTACGAGCAGTACTTC.

The rearrangement uses TRBV6-5 and TRBJ2-1; D perhaps matches TRBD1 (5 bases). The CDR3 totals 13 residues. CDR1 is MNHEY, CDR2 SVGAGI, per germline. Trimming cost V 5 bases and J 5 bases, with 10 bases left between them. The CDR3 DNA reads as TGTGCCAGCAGTCAGCCGACAGACAATGAGCAGTTCTTC. This encodes CASSQPTDNEQFF.

J is TRBJ1-1 and V is TRBV18; D might be TRBD1 (5 bases). Trimming took 4 bases from V and 5 from J, leaving 14 bases between them. This CDR3 is built from 14 residues. Looked up from germline, CDR1 is KGHSH and CDR2 is LQKENI. CDR3 sequence: CASSLAVGETEAFF. For the CDR3, the DNA is TGTGCCAGCTCACTCGCCGTGGGGGAAACTGAAGCTTTCTTT.

The rearrangement uses TRBV7-6 and TRBJ2-3; either TRBD1 or TRBD2 may fit D (6 bases each). Trimming removed 4 bases from V and 1 base from J, with 18 bases in between. The V gene's germline CDR1 is SGHVS and CDR2 FNYEAQ. This CDR3 has 17 amino acids. CDR3 in DNA: TGTGCCAGCAGCTACAGGGCTGCGGGGTCCCGCACAGATACGCAGTATTTT. Amino acid sequence: CASSYRAAGSRTDTQYF.

The chain uses TRBV6-5 and TRBJ2-2, with D perhaps matching TRBD1 (6 bases). The length of the CDR3 is 15 residues. Between the trimmed V and J ends, which lost 10 bases and 1 base, there was a span of 16 bases. The germline V gene encodes CDR1 MNHEY and CDR2 SVGAGI. The CDR3 DNA is TGTGCCACCTTCAGGGGTCCCCTGAACACCGGGGAGCTGTTTTTT. Its protein is CATFRGPLNTGELFF.

V gene TRBV30 combines with J gene TRBJ1-6; D may be TRBD1 (5 bases). CDR3 length: 13 amino acids. Germline CDR1 GTSNPN, CDR2 SVGIG (reference sequence). Trimming removed 4 bases from V and 6 bases from J, with 10 bases in between. CDR3 protein: CAWTRDPNSPLHF. The CDR3 region has the DNA TGTGCCTGGACTAGGGACCCTAATTCACCCCTCCACTTT. Complete variable domain (other parts from reference TRBV30 and TRBJ1-6): SQTIHQWPATLVQPVGSPLSLECTVEGTSNPNLYWYRQAAGRGLQLLFYSVGIGQISSEVPQNLSASRPQDRQFILSSKKLLLSDSGFYLCAWTRDPNSPLHFGNGTRLTVT.

The rearrangement joins TRBV4-1 to TRBJ1-6; no clear D. The CDR3 contains 15 residues. Germline V CDR1 and CDR2: MGHRA, YSYEKL. Trimming shortened V by 1 base and J by 7 bases, and 11 bases separated the two germline ends. The CDR3 spells CASSQGPGRNSPLHF. CDR3 nucleotide sequence: TGCGCCAGCAGCCAAGGTCCGGGAAGAAATTCACCCCTCCACTTT.

The chain employs TRBV6-1 and TRBJ1-5; D not certain. Germline V gives CDR1 MNHNS, CDR2 SASEGT. This CDR3 has 11 residues. V shed 5 bases and J shed 3 bases, with 2 bases lying between them. The DNA of the CDR3 is TGTGCCAGCAGTACCAATCAGCCCCAGCATTTT. Amino acid sequence: CASSTNQPQHF.

This clone was detected only a few times. The chain employs TRBV6-6 and TRBJ1-1; D not resolved. The V end was cut by 5 bases, the J end by 10 bases, with 14 bases between. Looked up from germline, CDR1 is MNHNY and CDR2 is SVGAGI (reference sequence). This CDR3 is 12 amino acids long. CDR3 nucleotide sequence: TGTGCCAGCAGTCGTCAACCGGGGAGAGCTTTCTTT. The encoded protein is CASSRQPGRAFF.

The rearrangement uses TRBV28 and TRBJ2-7; D remains unclear. CDR1 is MDHEN, CDR2 SYDVKM, per germline. This CDR3 is built from 13 residues. The V end lost 4 bases, the J end lost 2 bases, and 9 bases lay between the germline ends. CDR3 amino acids: CASSSTAPYEQYF. The CDR3 DNA reads as TGTGCCAGCAGTTCAACAGCGCCCTACGAGCAGTACTTC.

The CDR3 nucleotides read TGTGCCAGTAGGGGGGACAGCTATAGCAATCAGCCCCAGCATTTT. Its protein is CASRGDSYSNQPQHF. The V gene is TRBV19, the J gene TRBJ1-5, with 7 bases lining up with TRBD1. J gave up 0 bases and V 6 bases, and 5 bases lay outside the gene matches. The CDR3 has 15 residues. Germline CDR1 and CDR2: LNHDA and SQIVND (reference sequence).

V is TRBV5-1 and J is TRBJ2-2; 10 nucleotides match TRBD1. The CDR3 is 18 residues long. In germline, CDR1 is SGHRS, CDR2 YFSETQ. V shed 6 bases and J 4 bases; nucleotides not matched to a gene: 15. This chain's CDR3 is CASTVTGGASSGTGELFF. As DNA, the CDR3 is TGCGCCAGCACCGTGACAGGGGGCGCCTCCTCCGGCACCGGGGAGCTGTTTTTT.